The rows below give T cell receptor beta chains drawn from one sample of a study of radiotherapy plus CTLA-4 blockade in lung cancer. This table comes from immunoSEQ multiplex PCR, and its TCRdb copy is limited to in-frame clones, with some not included. The sample shows tens of thousands of clones, around 82% of them seen only once. The sequencing used peripheral blood, collected from a patient treated with radiotherapy plus ipilimumab. The receptor set was obtained from a human donor with non-small cell lung cancer who had a complete response to radiotherapy plus ipilimumab. CDR3s include the opening cysteine and the closing phenylalanine or tryptophan. The D gene is left open where the match is weak. Rows may omit the clone size; those that give it use once, few, many or a size class.

v_gene	d_gene	j_gene	abundance	CDR3aa	CDR3nt
TRBV5-1	.	TRBJ2-3	.	CASSWGGLPTDTQYF	TGCGCCAGCAGCTGGGGGGGGCTCCCGACAGATACGCAGTATTTT
TRBV11-2	.	TRBJ2-5	.	CASSSDGGLETQYF	TGTGCCAGCAGCTCCGACGGGGGGCTGGAGACCCAGTACTTC
TRBV10-2	.	TRBJ2-3	.	CASREGASTDTQYF	TGCGCCAGCAGGGAGGGGGCTAGCACAGATACGCAGTATTTT
TRBV4-1	.	TRBJ2-5	.	CASSQEPGRPQETQYF	TGCGCCAGCAGCCAAGAACCGGGCCGACCACAAGAGACCCAGTACTTC
TRBV25-1	.	TRBJ1-1	.	CASSVYGTEAFF	TGTGCCAGCAGTGTTTACGGCACTGAAGCTTTCTTT
TRBV11-2	.	TRBJ1-5	.	CASSSSRGSNQPQHF	TGTGCCAGCAGCTCCAGTAGGGGTAGCAATCAGCCCCAGCATTTT
TRBV9	.	TRBJ1-1	.	CASSAGPPRRGTEAFF	TGTGCCAGCAGCGCTGGCCCCCCCCGAAGGGGGACTGAAGCTTTCTTT
TRBV5-5	.	TRBJ1-4	.	CASSLPGTSSGYLFF	TGTGCCAGCAGCTTGCCAGGGACATCCTCAGGCTACCTGTTTTTT
TRBV19	TRBD1	TRBJ1-2	.	CASRGQGGGYTF	TGTGCCAGTAGGGGACAGGGAGGCGGCTACACCTTC
TRBV9	.	TRBJ1-2	.	CASHRQNYGYTF	TGTGCCAGTCATCGGCAGAACTATGGCTACACCTTC
TRBV30	TRBD1	TRBJ1-2	.	CAWSPRTGSGYTF	TGTGCCTGGAGTCCCCGGACAGGTTCAGGCTACACCTTC
TRBV5-1	.	TRBJ1-1	.	CASNQGSNTEAFF	TGCGCCAGCAATCAGGGCTCGAACACTGAAGCTTTCTTT
TRBV7-9	.	TRBJ1-1	.	CASSLGGWTEAFF	TGTGCCAGCAGCTTAGGAGGATGGACTGAAGCTTTCTTT
TRBV7-9	.	TRBJ1-1	.	CASGRTENTEAFF	TGTGCCAGCGGCAGGACGGAGAACACTGAAGCTTTCTTT
TRBV18	.	TRBJ1-3	.	CASSPVSPTGDTIYF	TGTGCCAGCTCACCCGTTAGCCCAACCGGGGACACCATATATTTT
TRBV10-3	TRBD1	TRBJ2-2	.	CAIKRQGANTGELFF	TGTGCCATCAAAAGACAGGGGGCGAACACCGGGGAGCTGTTTTTT
TRBV11-3	.	TRBJ2-1	few	CASSRNRVNNEQFF	TGTGCCAGCAGCCGAAACAGGGTTAACAATGAGCAGTTCTTC
TRBV2	.	TRBJ2-7	.	CASTKGLRGQLSYEQYF	TGTGCCAGCACCAAAGGGTTACGGGGGCAACTCTCCTACGAGCAGTACTTC